A selection of T cell receptor beta chains follows, all from one sample in a study of shared clonotypes between healthy human individuals. Measured with immunoSEQ multiplex PCR; TCRdb has only the in-frame clones, and not every one. This sample has about half a million clones, with around four fifths found just once. The sample taken for sequencing was PBMCs. The receptor set was obtained from a woman aged 40 to 49 in good health. Some clones in this sample may be carry-over from other donors' samples. Both conserved end residues are part of each CDR3.

j_call | v_call | cdr3_aa
TRBJ2-1 | TRBV7-9 | CASSHGVGEQFF
TRBJ1-2 | TRBV2 | CASSEALGSPSGYTF
TRBJ1-2 | TRBV2 | CASTGTVTNYGYTF
TRBJ2-1 | TRBV4-3 | CASSQDAAYNEQFF
TRBJ2-4 | TRBV30 | CAFQREMRNIQYF
TRBJ1-2 | TRBV5-1 | CASSLGFGDYGYTF
TRBJ1-4 | TRBV2 | CASSVGVTPTNEKLFF
TRBJ2-7 | TRBV5-4 | CASSLGRRRESDEQYF
TRBJ2-7 | TRBV28 | CASSLTSGRYEQYF
TRBJ2-1 | TRBV6-1 | CASSYGGSQFF
. | TRBV2 | CASSEALIGGSYEQYF
TRBJ2-7 | TRBV11-2 | CASSLALSGHYEQYF
TRBJ1-2 | TRBV11-2 | CASSAGTNNYGYTF
TRBJ1-5 | TRBV28 | CASIPGTGVQPQHF
TRBJ2-3 | TRBV6-1 | CASSLAGSTDTQYF
TRBJ2-3 | TRBV10-3 | CAISDRTASGRSTDTQYF
TRBJ1-1 | TRBV7-9 | CASSLIQGDKNTEAFF
TRBJ2-1 | TRBV11-2 | CASSHQGLAGKYNEQFF
TRBJ1-4 | TRBV6-1 | CASNQDRTNEKLFF
TRBJ2-1 | TRBV29-1 | CSVALRGSYNEQFF
TRBJ2-1 | TRBV28 | CASSSRIGTSGRYEQFF
TRBJ2-7 | TRBV6-6 | CASSPASSGSSEQYF
TRBJ2-3 | TRBV29-1 | CSVELAGTDTQYF
TRBJ2-3 | TRBV5-1 | CASSLDGRVTDTQYF
TRBJ1-5 | TRBV21-1 | CASSKREGVSNQPQHF
TRBJ2-5 | TRBV11-2 | CASSSGTSRETQYF
TRBJ1-2 | TRBV28 | CASMIPGQGSSGYTF
TRBJ2-1 | TRBV5-8 | CASSRTGVGGYNEQFF
TRBJ1-5 | TRBV5-1 | CASSSTGGLNQPQHF
TRBJ1-1 | TRBV29-1 | CSARPGNTEAFF